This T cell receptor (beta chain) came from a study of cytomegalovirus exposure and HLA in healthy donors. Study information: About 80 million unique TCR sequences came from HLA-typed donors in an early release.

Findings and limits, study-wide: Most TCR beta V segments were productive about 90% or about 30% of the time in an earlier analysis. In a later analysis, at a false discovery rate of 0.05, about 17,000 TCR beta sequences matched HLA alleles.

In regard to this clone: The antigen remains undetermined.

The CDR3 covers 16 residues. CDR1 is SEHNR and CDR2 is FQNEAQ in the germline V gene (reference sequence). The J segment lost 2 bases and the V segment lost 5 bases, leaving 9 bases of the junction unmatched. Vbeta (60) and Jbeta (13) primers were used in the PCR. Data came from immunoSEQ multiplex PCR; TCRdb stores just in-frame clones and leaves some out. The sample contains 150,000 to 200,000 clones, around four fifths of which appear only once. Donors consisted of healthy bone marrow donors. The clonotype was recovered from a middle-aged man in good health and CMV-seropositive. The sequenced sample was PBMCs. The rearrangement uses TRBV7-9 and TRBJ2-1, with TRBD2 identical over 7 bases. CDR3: CASSETGGGTYNEQFF. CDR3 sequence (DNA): TGTGCCAGCAGCGAAACGGGGGGTGGGACCTACAATGAGCAGTTCTTC.